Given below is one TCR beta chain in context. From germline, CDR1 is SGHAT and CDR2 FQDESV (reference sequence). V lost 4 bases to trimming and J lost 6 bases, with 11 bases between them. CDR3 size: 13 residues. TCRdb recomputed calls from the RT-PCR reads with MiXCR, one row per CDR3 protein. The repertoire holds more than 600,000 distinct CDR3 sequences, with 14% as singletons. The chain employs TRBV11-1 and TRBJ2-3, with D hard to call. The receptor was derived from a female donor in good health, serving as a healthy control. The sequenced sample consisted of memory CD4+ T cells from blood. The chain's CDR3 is CASSSQAYDTQYF. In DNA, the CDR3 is TGTGCCAGCAGCTCGCAGGCCTATGATACGCAGTATTTT.